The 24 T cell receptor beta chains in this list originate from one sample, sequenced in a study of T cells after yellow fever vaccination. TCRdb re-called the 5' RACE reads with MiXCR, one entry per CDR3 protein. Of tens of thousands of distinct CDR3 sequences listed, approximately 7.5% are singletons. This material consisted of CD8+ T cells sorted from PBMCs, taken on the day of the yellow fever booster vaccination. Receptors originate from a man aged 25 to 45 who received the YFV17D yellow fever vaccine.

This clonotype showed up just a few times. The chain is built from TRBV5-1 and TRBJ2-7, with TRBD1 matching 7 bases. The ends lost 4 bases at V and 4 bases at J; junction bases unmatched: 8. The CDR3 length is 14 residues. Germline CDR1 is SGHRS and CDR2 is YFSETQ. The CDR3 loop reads CASSRDSVAYEQYF. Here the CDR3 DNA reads TGCGCCAGCAGCCGGGACAGTGTTGCGTACGAGCAGTACTTC.

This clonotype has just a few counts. DNA of the CDR3: TGTGCCAGCAGTTCCAGCGAACGGCCCTACGAGCAGTACTTC. Protein sequence: CASSSSERPYEQYF. This chain links TRBV27 with TRBJ2-7; D ambiguous. CDR1 is MNHEY, CDR2 SMNVEV, per germline (reference sequence). The CDR3 has 14 residues. V was pared by 4 bases and J by 2 bases, with 12 bases between.

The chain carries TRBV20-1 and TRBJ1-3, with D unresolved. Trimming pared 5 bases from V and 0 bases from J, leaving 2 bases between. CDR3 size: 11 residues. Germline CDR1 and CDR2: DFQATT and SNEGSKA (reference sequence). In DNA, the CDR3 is TGCAGTGCTTCCTCTGGAAACACCATATATTTT. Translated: CSASSGNTIYF.

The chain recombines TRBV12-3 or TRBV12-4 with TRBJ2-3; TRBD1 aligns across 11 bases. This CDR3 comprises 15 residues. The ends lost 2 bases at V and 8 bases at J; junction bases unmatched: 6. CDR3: CASSLLDRGRGTQYF. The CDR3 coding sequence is TGTGCCAGCAGTTTATTGGACAGGGGGCGAGGTACGCAGTATTTT.

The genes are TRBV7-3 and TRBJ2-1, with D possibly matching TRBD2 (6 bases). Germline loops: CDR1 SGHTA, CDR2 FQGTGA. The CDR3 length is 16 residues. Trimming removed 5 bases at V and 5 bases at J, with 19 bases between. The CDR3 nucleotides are TGTGCCAGCAGCCCGACCGGGGGAAGAAATAACAATGAGCAGTTCTTC. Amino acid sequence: CASSPTGGRNNNEQFF.

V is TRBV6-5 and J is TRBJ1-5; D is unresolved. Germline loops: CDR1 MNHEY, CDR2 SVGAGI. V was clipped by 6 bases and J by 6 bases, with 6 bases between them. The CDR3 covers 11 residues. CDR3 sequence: CASSPSQPQHF. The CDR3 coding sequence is TGTGCCAGCAGCCCTAGTCAGCCCCAGCATTTT.

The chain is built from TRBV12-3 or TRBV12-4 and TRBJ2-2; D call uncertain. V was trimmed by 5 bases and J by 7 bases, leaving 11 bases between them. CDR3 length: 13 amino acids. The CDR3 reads CASSPDPSGELFF. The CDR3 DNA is TGTGCCAGCAGTCCAGACCCGAGCGGGGAGCTGTTTTTT.

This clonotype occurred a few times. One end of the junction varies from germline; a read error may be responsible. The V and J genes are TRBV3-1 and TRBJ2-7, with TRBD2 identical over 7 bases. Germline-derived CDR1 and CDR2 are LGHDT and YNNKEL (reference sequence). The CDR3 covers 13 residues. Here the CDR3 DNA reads TGTGCCAGCAGCCAAGTTGGGGACTACGGGCAGTACTTC. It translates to CASSQVGDYGQYF.

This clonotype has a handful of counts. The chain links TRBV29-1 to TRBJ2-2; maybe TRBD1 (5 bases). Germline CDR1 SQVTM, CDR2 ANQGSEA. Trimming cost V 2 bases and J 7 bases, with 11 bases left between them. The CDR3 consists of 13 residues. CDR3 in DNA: TGCAGCGTTGAACATGCCAGGGTCGGGGAGCTGTTTTTT. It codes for CSVEHARVGELFF.

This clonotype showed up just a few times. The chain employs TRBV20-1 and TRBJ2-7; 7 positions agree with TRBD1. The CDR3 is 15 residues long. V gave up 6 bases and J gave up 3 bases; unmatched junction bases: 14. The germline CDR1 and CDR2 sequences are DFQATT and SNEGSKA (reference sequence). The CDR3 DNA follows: TGCAGTGCGGCGCCCCCAGGACAGGACCACTACGAGCAGTACTTC. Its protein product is CSAAPPGQDHYEQYF.

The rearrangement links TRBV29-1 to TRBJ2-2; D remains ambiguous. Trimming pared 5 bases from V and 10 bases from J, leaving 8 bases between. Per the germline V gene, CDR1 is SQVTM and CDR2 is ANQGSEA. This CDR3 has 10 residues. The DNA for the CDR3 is TGCAGCGTTAAAATCGAGGAGCTGTTTTTT. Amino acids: CSVKIEELFF.

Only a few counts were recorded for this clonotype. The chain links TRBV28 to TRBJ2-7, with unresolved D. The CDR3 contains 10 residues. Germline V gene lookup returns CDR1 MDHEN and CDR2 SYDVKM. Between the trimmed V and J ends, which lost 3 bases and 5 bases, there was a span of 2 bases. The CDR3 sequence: CASSFNEQYF. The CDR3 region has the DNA TGTGCCAGCAGTTTCAACGAGCAGTACTTC.

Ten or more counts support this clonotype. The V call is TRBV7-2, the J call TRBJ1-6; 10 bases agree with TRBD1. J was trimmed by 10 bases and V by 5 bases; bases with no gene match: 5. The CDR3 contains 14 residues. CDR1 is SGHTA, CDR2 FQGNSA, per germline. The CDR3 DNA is TGTGCCAGCAGCGGCACGGGACAGGGGTCACCCCTCCACTTT. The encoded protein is CASSGTGQGSPLHF.

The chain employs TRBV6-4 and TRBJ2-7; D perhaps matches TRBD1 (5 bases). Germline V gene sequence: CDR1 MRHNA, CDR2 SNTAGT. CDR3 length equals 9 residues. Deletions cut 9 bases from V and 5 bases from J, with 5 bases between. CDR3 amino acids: CARGDEQYF. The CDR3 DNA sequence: TGTGCCAGAGGGGACGAGCAGTACTTC.

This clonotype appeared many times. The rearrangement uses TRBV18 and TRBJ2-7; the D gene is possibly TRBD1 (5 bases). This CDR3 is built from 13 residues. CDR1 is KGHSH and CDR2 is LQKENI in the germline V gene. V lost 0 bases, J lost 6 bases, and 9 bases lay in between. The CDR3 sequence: CASSPPGVREQYF. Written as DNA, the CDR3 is TGTGCCAGCTCACCACCAGGGGTGCGCGAGCAGTACTTC.

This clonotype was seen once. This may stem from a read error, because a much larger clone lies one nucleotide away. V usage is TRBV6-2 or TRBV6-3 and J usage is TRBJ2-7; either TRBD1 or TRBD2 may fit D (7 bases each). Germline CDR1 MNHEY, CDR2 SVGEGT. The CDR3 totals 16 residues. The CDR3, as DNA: TGTGTCAGCAGTTACCCCGAGGGAGGGGGCTTCTACGAGCAGTACTTC. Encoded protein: CVSSYPEGGGFYEQYF.

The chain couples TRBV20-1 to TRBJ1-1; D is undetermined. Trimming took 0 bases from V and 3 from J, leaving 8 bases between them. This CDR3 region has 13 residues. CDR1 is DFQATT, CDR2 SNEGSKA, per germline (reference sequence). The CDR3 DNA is TGCAGTGCTAGAGATAGTCGAGACACTGAAGCTTTCTTT. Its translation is CSARDSRDTEAFF.

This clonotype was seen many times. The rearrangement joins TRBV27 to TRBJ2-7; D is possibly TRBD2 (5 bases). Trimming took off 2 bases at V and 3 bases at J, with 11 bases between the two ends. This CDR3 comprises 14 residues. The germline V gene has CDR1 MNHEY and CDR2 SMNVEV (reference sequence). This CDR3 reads CASSLRGSLYEQYF. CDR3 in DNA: TGTGCCAGCAGTTTACGAGGGAGTCTCTACGAGCAGTACTTC.

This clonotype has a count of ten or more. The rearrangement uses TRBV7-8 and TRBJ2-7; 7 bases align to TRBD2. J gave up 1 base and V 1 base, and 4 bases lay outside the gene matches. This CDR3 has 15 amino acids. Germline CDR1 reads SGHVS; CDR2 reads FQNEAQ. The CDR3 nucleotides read TGTGCCAGCAGCTTAGTAGCGGGCACGTCCTACGAGCAGTACTTC. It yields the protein CASSLVAGTSYEQYF.

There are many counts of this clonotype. The CDR3 reads CASTSMGYEQYF. CDR3 coding DNA: TGTGCCAGCACAAGTATGGGGTACGAGCAGTACTTC. The V gene is TRBV27, the J gene TRBJ2-7; D unclear. The germline CDR1 and CDR2 sequences are MNHEY and SMNVEV (reference sequence). The CDR3 is made up of 12 amino acids. The V end lost 7 bases, the J end lost 4 bases, and 11 bases lay between the germline ends.

Here the CDR3 reads CASSPLAGATYEQYF. The CDR3 DNA is TGTGCCAGCAGTCCTCTAGCGGGAGCCACCTACGAGCAGTACTTC. This chain connects TRBV27 to TRBJ2-7; 10 bases map to TRBD2. Per germline, CDR1 MNHEY and CDR2 SMNVEV (reference sequence). This CDR3 region has 15 residues. With V trimmed by 5 bases and J by 2 bases, 6 bases remained unmatched.

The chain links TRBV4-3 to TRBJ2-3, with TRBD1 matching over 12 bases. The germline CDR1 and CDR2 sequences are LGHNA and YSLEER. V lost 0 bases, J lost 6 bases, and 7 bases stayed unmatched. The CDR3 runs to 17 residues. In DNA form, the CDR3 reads TGCGCCAGCAGCCAAGATGGGGGACAGGGGGCTTGGGATACGCAGTATTTT. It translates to CASSQDGGQGAWDTQYF.

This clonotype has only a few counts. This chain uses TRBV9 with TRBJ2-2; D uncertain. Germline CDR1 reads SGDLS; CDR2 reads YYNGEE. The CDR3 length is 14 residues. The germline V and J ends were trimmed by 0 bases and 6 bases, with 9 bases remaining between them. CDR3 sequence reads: CASSVEAIAGELFF. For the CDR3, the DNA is TGTGCCAGCAGCGTAGAAGCTATTGCCGGGGAGCTGTTTTTT.

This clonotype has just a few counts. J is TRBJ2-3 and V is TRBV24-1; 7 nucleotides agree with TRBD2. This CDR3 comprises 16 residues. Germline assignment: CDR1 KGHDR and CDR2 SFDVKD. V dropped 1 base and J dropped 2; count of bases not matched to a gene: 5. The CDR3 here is CATSDLTSEYTDTQYF. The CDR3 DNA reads TGTGCCACCAGTGATTTAACTAGCGAGTACACAGATACGCAGTATTTT.